This T cell receptor (beta chain) is from a study of blood T cells in healthy people across ages. Germline assignment: CDR1 DFQATT and CDR2 SNEGSKA (reference sequence). V shed 5 bases and J shed 6 bases, with 24 bases lying between them. This CDR3 is built from 16 residues. The authors ran a second PCR of about 6 to 12 cycles using a sample-barcoded 5' primer and a J-beta primer mix. Each cDNA molecule was tagged by a template-switch adaptor with 12 random nucleotides. TCRdb used MiXCR to reprocess the 5' RACE reads, holding one entry per CDR3 protein. The sample gives about 1.4 million distinct CDR3 sequences, roughly 64% of which show up once; more than 6% is in the top ten.

The sequence came from a man younger than 35 in good health. Sequencing used blood. This chain connects TRBV20-1 to TRBJ2-3; D is possibly TRBD2 (6 bases). The CDR3 loop reads CSAPSRGTRQRDTQYF. The CDR3 bases are TGCAGTGCTCCCTCTCGCGGGACTCGACAAAGGGATACGCAGTATTTT.